This T cell receptor beta chain emerged from a study of T cells after yellow fever vaccination (dated by TCRdb to between 2018 and 2020). In the study overall: Libraries from fractions with low cell numbers were prepared with the SMART-Seq v4 Ultra Low Input RNA kit. The cohort comprised two healthy male donors, one aged 18 to 29 and one aged 30 to 39 years. To follow T-cell clones before and after primary and booster YFV17D yellow fever vaccination, bulk TCR alpha and beta repertoires were sequenced over time. Blood samples were taken at several timepoints before and after primary and secondary immunization, and bulk PBMC replicates and cell subsets were isolated. Overall study outcomes, separate from this receptor: A small fraction of clonotypes appeared in both the CD4 and CD8 compartments, likely as a result of convergent recombination. Computational filtering was needed because FACS-sorted repertoires could contain abundant contaminating clonotypes from the bulk population. Most clones expanded after primary vaccination were re-detected after the booster (about 95% of CD4 and about 88% of CD8), suggesting broad memory maintenance. The secondary T-cell response was found to be weaker but faster than the primary response, with a peak reached on day 5 rather than on day 15. Because the study included only two donors, the extent to which the findings can be generalized is limited.

This clonotype appeared a few times. Its antigen is currently not known. No base-level quality is on record; no much larger clone is a single base apart. The sample was run on an Illumina NovaSeq 6000. TCR cDNA was synthesized by 5'RACE template switching, through which a universal primer site and unique molecular identifiers were introduced. Priming of cDNA synthesis was performed from both the TCR alpha and TCR beta constant segments. Library amplification involved two PCR steps, and the second step added sample barcodes and sequencing adapters. Libraries were sequenced on Illumina HiSeq 2500 (2x100 bp) or NovaSeq (2x150 bp). Per the authors' processing: Reads were demultiplexed and collapsed into UMI consensus sequences with MIGEC, and V(D)J alignment was performed with MiXCR. Vaccine-responding clonotypes were identified with edgeR using replicate PBMC samples, with FDR below 0.01 and a log2 fold change above 5 up to day 15 being required. Each bulk clonotype received a CD4 or CD8 identity based on whether the sequenced CD4 or CD8 repertoire contained that clonotype at higher abundance. The public reads were reanalyzed by TCRdb: fastp trimming at Q25, MiXCR alignment, in-frame beta chains only. Entries that share a CDR3 protein sequence are merged under the most common genes and DNA. The V and J calls shown here were made by TCRdb, not taken from the authors' results. In all, the sample holds approximately 130,000 distinct CDR3 sequences, and about 16% of those were seen once. The top ten clonotypes cover more than 40% of the sample.

The germline V gene gives CDR1 as SGDLS and CDR2 as YYNGEE. V loses 1 base, J loses 2 bases, and the germline ends lie 10 bases apart. Including the terminal cysteine and phenylalanine, the CDR3 comprises 14 residues. Here the CDR3 DNA is all that survives: 42 bases in frame from base 1. What the treatment or condition label conveys for this sample: live attenuated yellow fever vaccine strain. A standard Ficoll-Paque protocol was used to isolate PBMCs from peripheral blood. Dynabeads CD4 and CD8 positive selection kits were used to isolate CD4 and CD8 T-cell fractions. TriZol was used to extract RNA from bulk PBMCs, from CD4 and CD8 fractions, and from dextramer-positive and dextramer-negative fractions.

The receptor's source is a man aged 18 to 29 who received the YFV17D yellow fever vaccine. The material sequenced was CD8+ T cells sorted from PBMCs, taken 5 days after the yellow fever booster vaccination. The chain couples TRBV9 to TRBJ2-7; no confident D gene assignment can be made. The CDR3 amino acid sequence is: CASSVSGEAYEQYF. The DNA reads as follows: TGTGCCAGCAGCGTATCTGGGGAAGCCTACGAGCAGTACTTC.